This TCR beta chain comes out of a study of a mutant IDH1 vaccine in newly diagnosed glioma. V shed 2 bases and J shed 3 bases, with 13 bases lying between them. The CDR3 extends over 15 amino acids. Germline CDR1 is LNHDA and CDR2 is SQIVND (reference sequence). For this clone: Its antigen is undetermined.

Time point described: week 35, safety follow-up. All doses held 300 ug of mutant IDH1 20-mer peptide, with topical imiquimod. The data were produced by immunoSEQ multiplex PCR, yet TCRdb's version contains in-frame clones alone and is incomplete. The profile shows 40,000 to 55,000 clones, 60% to 85% of them singletons. The TCR originated in a man in his forties with glioma. The starting material was PBMCs, obtained from a glioma patient whose treatment included an IDH1 peptide vaccine. The genes are TRBV19 and TRBJ2-5, with D perhaps given as TRBD1 or TRBD2 (5 bases each). CDR3 region: CASSITGTAKETQYF. CDR3 nucleotide sequence: TGTGCCAGTAGTATAACGGGGACCGCCAAAGAGACCCAGTACTTC.